This is a list of T cell receptor beta chains from one sample in a study of cytomegalovirus exposure and HLA in healthy donors. TCRdb's copy holds only in-frame clones and misses some; the assay was immunoSEQ multiplex PCR. The data show under 150,000 clones, over 60% seen once. The sample consisted of PBMCs. The receptor set was obtained from a human donor in good health. CDR3s include the opening cysteine and the closing phenylalanine or tryptophan. A D gene is named only where the DNA matches it firmly. The size field is filled for only some rows; it gives once, few, many or a size class.

clone size,D gene,V gene,J gene,CDR3 protein,CDR3 DNA
-,TRBD2,TRBV5-1,TRBJ2-1,CASSPVSSGGSNEQFF,TGCGCCAGCAGCCCAGTGAGTAGCGGGGGGTCGAATGAGCAGTTCTTC
-,TRBD1,TRBV9,TRBJ1-4,CASSVGNRGQKLFF,TGTGCCAGCAGCGTAGGAAACAGGGGGCAAAAACTGTTTTTT
once,-,TRBV2,TRBJ1-3,CASSVEDYSGNTIYF,TGTGCCAGCAGTGTTGAGGACTACTCTGGAAACACCATATATTTT
-,TRBD2,TRBV10-1,TRBJ2-7,CASSGLAGGTLEQYF,TGCGCCAGCAGTGGTTTAGCGGGGGGAACTCTGGAGCAGTACTTC
-,TRBD2,TRBV5-1,TRBJ2-1,CASSVRAGTSGYNEQFF,TGCGCCAGCAGTGTAAGAGCAGGGACTAGCGGATACAATGAGCAGTTCTTC
-,-,TRBV7-2,TRBJ1-2,CASSLDQGERHGYTF,TGTGCCAGCAGCTTAGATCAGGGCGAAAGGCATGGCTACACCTTC
few,TRBD2,TRBV15,TRBJ2-3,CATNQRGDTDTQYF,TGTGCCACCAATCAGCGGGGGGACACAGATACGCAGTATTTT
-,-,TRBV5-4,TRBJ2-1,CASSLGVRGYEQFF,TGTGCCAGCAGCTTGGGAGTACGGGGTTATGAGCAGTTCTTC
-,TRBD1,TRBV4-1,TRBJ2-7,CASKDGTGSLEQYF,TGCGCCAGCAAGGACGGGACAGGTTCCCTCGAGCAGTACTTC
few,-,TRBV7-9,TRBJ2-7,CASSLGSGEQYF,TGTGCCAGCAGCTTAGGGTCCGGCGAGCAGTACTTC
-,-,TRBV9,TRBJ2-3,CASSVAGRGLADTQYF,TGTGCCAGCAGCGTAGCTGGGCGGGGGCTCGCAGATACGCAGTATTTT
-,TRBD1,TRBV5-1,TRBJ1-6,CASSSRPDRAGSPLHF,TGCGCCAGCAGCTCTCGGCCGGACAGGGCGGGTTCACCCCTCCACTTT
once,TRBD2,TRBV7-6,TRBJ2-1,CASSWPGGGQNEQFF,TGTGCCAGCAGCTGGCCCGGGGGGGGCCAAAATGAGCAGTTCTTC
few,TRBD1,TRBV5-6,TRBJ1-1,CASSQRQGWDTEAFF,TGTGCCAGCAGCCAGAGACAGGGCTGGGACACTGAAGCTTTCTTT
-,TRBD1,TRBV19,TRBJ1-1,CASHLGPRTGDNTEAFF,TGTGCCAGTCATCTCGGACCGAGGACAGGGGATAACACTGAAGCTTTCTTT
-,TRBD1,TRBV10-2,TRBJ1-2,CASSDRGTGVGYTF,TGCGCCAGCAGTGATAGGGGGACAGGTGTTGGCTACACCTTC
-,-,TRBV6-5,TRBJ1-3,CASGSESGNTIYF,TGTGCCAGCGGGTCGGAGTCTGGAAACACCATATATTTT
-,-,TRBV28,TRBJ1-6,CASSLGDAPRSSYNSPLHF,TGTGCCAGCAGTTTAGGAGACGCGCCTAGGAGCTCCTATAATTCACCCCTCCACTTT
-,-,TRBV9,TRBJ1-4,CASSVGGGPLQTTNEKLFF,TGTGCCAGCAGCGTAGGCGGGGGGCCCCTACAAACAACTAATGAAAAACTGTTTTTT
-,-,TRBV5-1,TRBJ1-2,CASSLTGLTNYGYTF,TGCGCCAGCAGCTTAACAGGGTTGACGAACTATGGCTACACCTTC
many,TRBD1,TRBV7-9,TRBJ1-5,CASSSSGQGSNQPQHF,TGTGCCAGCAGCTCCTCGGGACAGGGGAGCAATCAGCCCCAGCATTTT
-,TRBD1,TRBV5-5,TRBJ2-5,CASSWRADREIETQYF,TGTGCCAGCAGCTGGAGGGCGGACAGGGAAATCGAGACCCAGTACTTC
few,TRBD1,TRBV6-1,TRBJ1-2,CASSNPDRGYGYTF,TGTGCCAGCTCAAACCCGGACAGGGGGTATGGCTACACCTTC
-,TRBD1,TRBV9,TRBJ2-1,CASSRRRTGNEQFF,TGTGCCAGCAGCCGACGCAGGACAGGCAATGAGCAGTTCTTC
few,-,TRBV6-5,TRBJ1-1,CASSYSTGSNTEAFF,TGTGCCAGCAGTTACTCGACAGGATCGAACACTGAAGCTTTCTTT
-,-,TRBV6-6,TRBJ1-2,CASSPGTHSYGYTF,TGTGCCAGCAGTCCCGGGACTCACTCTTATGGCTACACCTTC
-,TRBD2,TRBV5-1,TRBJ2-5,CASSLGLDLGETQYF,TGCGCCAGCAGCTTAGGACTAGATCTGGGGGAGACCCAGTACTTC
-,-,TRBV5-6,TRBJ1-1,CASSFRVTEAFF,TGTGCCAGCAGCTTTCGGGTGACTGAAGCTTTCTTT
-,-,TRBV14,TRBJ1-2,CASSQVGGPPRYGYTF,TGTGCCAGCAGCCAAGTCGGGGGTCCTCCACGCTATGGCTACACCTTC
-,-,TRBV4-1,TRBJ2-7,CASREEDRPPYEQYF,TGCGCCAGCCGGGAAGAGGACAGACCTCCCTACGAGCAGTACTTC
-,-,TRBV6-1,TRBJ2-7,CASSEDRTTGDEQYF,TGTGCCAGCAGTGAAGACAGGACCACGGGCGACGAGCAGTACTTC
-,-,TRBV7-6,TRBJ2-7,CASSRLSGQFYEQYF,TGTGCCAGCAGCCGGTTAAGCGGACAGTTCTACGAGCAGTACTTC
-,TRBD2,TRBV7-6,TRBJ2-3,CASSLVTSGRSTDTQYF,TGTGCCAGCAGCTTAGTCACTAGCGGTCGGAGCACAGATACGCAGTATTTT
-,TRBD1,TRBV6-1,TRBJ2-3,CASKGTGGRDTQYF,TGTGCCAGCAAGGGGACAGGGGGCCGGGATACGCAGTATTTT
-,-,TRBV7-8,TRBJ2-7,CASSQEEHYEQYF,TGTGCCAGCTCCCAAGAAGAGCACTACGAGCAGTACTTC
-,TRBD1,TRBV6-5,TRBJ2-5,CASSYSQGAEEQYF,TGTGCCAGCAGTTACTCCCAGGGGGCGGAGGAGCAGTACTTC
-,-,TRBV4-1,TRBJ2-2,CASSQWRRTNTGELFF,TGCGCCAGCAGCCAATGGCGGAGAACGAACACCGGGGAGCTGTTTTTT
few,-,TRBV2,TRBJ1-2,CASSQAANYGYTF,TGTGCCAGTTCCCAGGCAGCTAACTATGGCTACACCTTC
-,TRBD2,TRBV7-6,TRBJ2-1,CASSPGGGAGAYNEQFF,TGTGCCAGCAGCCCCGGCGGGGGGGCGGGGGCTTACAATGAGCAGTTCTTC
-,-,TRBV9,TRBJ1-1,CASSVGGARNTEAFF,TGTGCCAGCAGCGTAGGGGGAGCGAGGAACACTGAAGCTTTCTTT
-,-,TRBV19,TRBJ2-3,CASSGSLTDTQYF,TGTGCCAGTTCTGGCTCCCTCACAGATACGCAGTATTTT
once,-,TRBV6-5,TRBJ2-5,CASSPDSAKTQYF,TGTGCCAGCAGTCCGGACTCAGCTAAGACCCAGTACTTC